Presented here are 20 T cell receptor beta chains from one specimen sequenced in a study of CD8 T cells in Susac syndrome (dated 2019 in TCRdb). Libraries came from the immunoSEQ multiplex PCR assay. RNA was extracted using the RNeasy kit, and about 0.45 to 1 ug of the RNA was reverse transcribed with random hexamers. The raw public data were reprocessed by TCRdb itself: fastp quality trimming at Q25, MiXCR clonotype calling, in-frame beta chains only. Every distinct CDR3 protein forms one entry, paired with its most common genes and DNA. This sample gives approximately 280,000 distinct CDR3 sequences in total; around 84% of them show up just once. Together, the top ten hold approximately 0.11% of the sample. The sequencing input was CD8+ T cells from PBMCs. The receptors derive from a human donor with multiple sclerosis.

This rearrangement joins TRBV4-1 to TRBJ2-2; TRBD2 aligns across 16 bases. Trimming at V came to 2 bases and at J to 3 bases, leaving 9 bases not matched to a gene. The CDR3 is made up of 20 amino acids. CDR1 is MGHRA and CDR2 is YSYEKL in the germline V gene. CDR3 nucleotides: TGCGCCAGCAGCCAAATCCCCCCGGGACTAGCGGGAGGGGACACCGGGGAGCTGTTTTTT. Protein: CASSQIPPGLAGGDTGELFF.

The chain has TRBV9 and TRBJ2-7; 7 bases map to TRBD1. The V and J ends lost 0 bases and 3 bases, in that order; junction bases with no gene match: 3. The CDR3 is 14 amino acids. CDR1 and CDR2 from the germline V gene are SGDLS and YYNGEE. CDR3 region: CASSVAPGGYEQYF. The CDR3, as DNA: TGTGCCAGCAGCGTAGCCCCAGGGGGCTACGAGCAGTACTTC.

V usage is TRBV29-1 and J usage is TRBJ1-2, with TRBD1 identical over 8 bases. Germline lookup yields CDR1 SQVTM and CDR2 ANQGSEA. The CDR3 extends over 15 amino acids. V trimming: 4 bases; J trimming: 2 bases; junction bases outside the gene matches: 9. This chain's CDR3 is CSVVPTTGDNYGYTF. Written as DNA, the CDR3 is TGCAGCGTTGTCCCTACGACAGGGGACAACTATGGCTACACCTTC.

Only a few counts were recorded for this clonotype. The chain links TRBV7-9 to TRBJ2-7, with D unclear. This CDR3 contains 14 residues. V lost 3 bases, J lost 5 bases, and 14 bases lay in between. Germline V gene lookup returns CDR1 SEHNR and CDR2 FQNEAQ (reference sequence). The CDR3 reads CASSFRTRVNEQYF. CDR3 bases: TGTGCCAGCAGCTTTCGGACCCGAGTGAACGAGCAGTACTTC.

This clonotype showed up just once. This chain uses TRBV28 with TRBJ2-1, with 7 bases lining up with TRBD2. The J segment lost 6 bases and the V segment lost 3 bases, leaving 5 bases of the junction unmatched. Germline CDR1 is MDHEN and CDR2 is SYDVKM. This CDR3 comprises 14 residues. For the CDR3, the DNA is TGTGCCAGCAGTTTGCGGGAGACTCTCAATGAGCAGTTCTTC. Translation: CASSLRETLNEQFF.

V and J are TRBV30 and TRBJ1-5; D gene uncertain. CDR1 and CDR2 (germline): GTSNPN, SVGIG (reference sequence). The V gene lost 1 base and the J gene lost 7 bases, with 14 bases spanning the gap. The length of the CDR3 is 14 residues. CDR3: CAWSGSSSAQPQHF. CDR3 DNA: TGTGCCTGGAGTGGCTCATCCTCGGCCCAGCCCCAGCATTTT.

In this sample, this clonotype turned up once. The CDR3 sequence is CASSPRQGLWNQPQHF. The DNA for the CDR3 is TGCGCCAGCAGCCCGCGCCAGGGATTATGGAATCAGCCCCAGCATTTT. The chain recombines TRBV4-1 with TRBJ1-5; TRBD1 might be the D (5 bases). CDR1 is MGHRA and CDR2 is YSYEKL in the germline V gene. V lost 4 bases and J lost 4, with 17 bases in between. The CDR3 extends over 16 amino acids.

The chain is built from TRBV5-4 and TRBJ1-1; the match to TRBD1 covers 7 bases. This CDR3 spans 13 amino acids. V dropped 4 bases and J dropped 7; count of bases not matched to a gene: 7. CDR1 and CDR2 from the germline V gene are SGHNT and YYREEE (reference sequence). This chain's CDR3 is CASSGGTEFEAFF. The CDR3 DNA is TGTGCCAGCAGCGGCGGGACAGAATTTGAAGCTTTCTTT.

The CDR3 coding sequence is TGTGCCAGCAGTTACCTTGCCCCAGGGTCGATCACAGATACGCAGTATTTT. Translating gives CASSYLAPGSITDTQYF. The chain employs TRBV6-5 and TRBJ2-3, with D maybe TRBD1 (5 bases). Deletions cut 2 bases from V and 2 bases from J, with 17 bases between. The CDR3 is 17 amino acids. Germline V gives CDR1 MNHEY, CDR2 SVGAGI.

This sequence joins TRBV20-1 and TRBJ2-1, with D maybe TRBD2 (5 bases). Trimming cost V 8 bases and J 2 bases, with 16 bases left between them. CDR3 length: 14 residues. CDR1 and CDR2 from the germline V gene are DFQATT and SNEGSKA (reference sequence). The DNA of the CDR3 is TGCAGTTATCCCCAGCGGTCGACCTACAATGAGCAGTTCTTC. Translating gives CSYPQRSTYNEQFF.

The CDR3: CAHLRGTGYNEQFF. CDR3 sequence (DNA): TGTGCGCACCTGAGGGGGACAGGTTACAATGAGCAGTTCTTC. The chain is built from TRBV30 and TRBJ2-1, with 8 bases that match TRBD1. Germline V gene lookup returns CDR1 GTSNPN and CDR2 SVGIG (reference sequence). This CDR3 contains 14 residues.

This chain links TRBV6-5 with TRBJ2-1; 7 nucleotides line up with TRBD1. The J segment lost 8 bases and the V segment lost 5 bases, leaving 9 bases of the junction unmatched. The germline gives CDR1 MNHEY, CDR2 SVGAGI. This CDR3 comprises 14 residues. The CDR3 DNA reads as TGTGCCAGCAGTACGGACAGGTTCGGCGATGAGCAGTTCTTC. Its translation is CASSTDRFGDEQFF.

A word on this clonotype: A junction end diverges from the germline sequence, so it may reflect a read error. The V gene is TRBV29-1, the J gene TRBJ2-1, with 13 bases lining up with TRBD2. This CDR3 is built from 14 residues. Per the germline V gene, CDR1 is SQVTM and CDR2 is ANQGSEA. In nucleotides, the CDR3 is TGCAGCGTCGAAGGACTAGCGGGAGCCTGGGAGCAGTTCTTC. Amino acid sequence: CSVEGLAGAWEQFF.

This clonotype is a singleton in its sample. The chain employs TRBV3-1 and TRBJ2-3; D ambiguous. The CDR3 is 17 amino acids. Germline CDR1 reads LGHDT; CDR2 reads YNNKEL (reference sequence). V lost 0 bases to trimming and J lost 8 bases, with 21 bases between them. The CDR3 coding sequence is TGTGCCAGCAGCCAAGAGTCTACGGCCTCGGTATACGGTACGCAGTATTTT. It translates to CASSQESTASVYGTQYF.

A word on this clonotype: Germline and junction disagree at one end, which may indicate a read error. This sequence joins TRBV6-1 and TRBJ2-7, with TRBD1 matching over 9 bases. The CDR3 runs 17 residues. The V gene's germline CDR1 is MNHNS and CDR2 SASEGT. Here the CDR3 reads CAGSHNPRQGVPYEQYF. CDR3 in DNA: TGTGCCGGCAGCCACAACCCCCGACAGGGGGTTCCCTACGAGCAGTACTTC.

This clonotype was observed once. The rearrangement uses TRBV19 and TRBJ2-5; no clear D. The V end was cut by 3 bases, the J end by 1 base, with 12 bases between. The CDR3 runs to 15 residues. Germline-derived CDR1 and CDR2 are LNHDA and SQIVND (reference sequence). The CDR3 reads CASSMEPEAQETQYF. CDR3 nucleotide sequence: TGTGCCAGTAGTATGGAGCCAGAAGCCCAAGAGACCCAGTACTTC.

This chain links TRBV9 with TRBJ1-3; no definite D call. Germline lookup yields CDR1 SGDLS and CDR2 YYNGEE. CDR3 size: 15 residues. V was cut by 1 base and J by 0 bases, with 8 bases left in between. CDR3 amino acids: CASSVQGSSGNTIYF. The CDR3 nucleotides are TGTGCCAGCAGCGTACAAGGCAGCTCTGGAAACACCATATATTTT.

In this sample, this clonotype turned up once. The genes are TRBV30 and TRBJ1-4; D ambiguous. The V end was cut by 0 bases, the J end by 4 bases, with 12 bases between. This CDR3 comprises 15 residues. Germline CDR1 and CDR2: GTSNPN and SVGIG (reference sequence). CDR3 coding DNA: TGTGCCTGGAGTGTACAAGAACGGTTTAATGAAAAACTGTTTTTT. The encoded protein is CAWSVQERFNEKLFF. Together with reference TRBV30 and TRBJ1-4, the CDR3 gives the full variable domain: SQTIHQWPATLVQPVGSPLSLECTVEGTSNPNLYWYRQAAGRGLQLLFYSVGIGQISSEVPQNLSASRPQDRQFILSSKKLLLSDSGFYLCAWSVQERFNEKLFFGSGTQLSVL.

The chain employs TRBV14 and TRBJ1-2; D gene unclear. CDR3 length equals 13 residues. CDR1 SGHDN and CDR2 FVKESK come from the germline V gene. The germline V and J ends were trimmed by 1 base and 7 bases, with 10 bases remaining between them. CDR3 coding DNA: TGTGCCAGCAGCCAAGGACATGAGATTGGCTACACCTTC. It is translated as CASSQGHEIGYTF.

Here the CDR3 reads CASSVVGPGYNEQFF. DNA for the CDR3: TGTGCCAGCAGCGTAGTTGGACCTGGGTACAATGAGCAGTTCTTC. The genes are TRBV9 and TRBJ2-1; D ambiguous. Trimming stripped 0 bases from V and 4 bases from J, with 11 bases between. From germline, CDR1 is SGDLS and CDR2 YYNGEE. The CDR3 length is 15 residues.